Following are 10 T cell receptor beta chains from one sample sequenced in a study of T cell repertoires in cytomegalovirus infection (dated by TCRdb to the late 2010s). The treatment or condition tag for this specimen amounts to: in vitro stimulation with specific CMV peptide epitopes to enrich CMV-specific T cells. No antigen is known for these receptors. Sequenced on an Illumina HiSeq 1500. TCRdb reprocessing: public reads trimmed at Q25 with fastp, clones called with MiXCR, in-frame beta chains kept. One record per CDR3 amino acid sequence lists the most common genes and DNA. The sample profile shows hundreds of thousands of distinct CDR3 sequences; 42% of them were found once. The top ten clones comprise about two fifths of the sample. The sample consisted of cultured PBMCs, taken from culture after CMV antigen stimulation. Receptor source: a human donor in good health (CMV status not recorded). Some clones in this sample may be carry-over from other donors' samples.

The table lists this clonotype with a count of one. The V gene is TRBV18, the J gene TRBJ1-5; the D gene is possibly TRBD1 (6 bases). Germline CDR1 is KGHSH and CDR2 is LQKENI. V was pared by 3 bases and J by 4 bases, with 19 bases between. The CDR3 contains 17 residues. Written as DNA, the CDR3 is TGTGCCAGCTCACCCGGGGCGGGGGCGAGCTTGAATCAGCCCCAGCATTTT. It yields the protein CASSPGAGASLNQPQHF.

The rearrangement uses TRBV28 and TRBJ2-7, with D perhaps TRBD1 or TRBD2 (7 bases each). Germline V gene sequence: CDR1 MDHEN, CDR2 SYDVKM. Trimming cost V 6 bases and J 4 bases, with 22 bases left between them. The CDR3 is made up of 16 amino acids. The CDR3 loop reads CASRTATGRGVYEQYF. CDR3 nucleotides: TGTGCCAGCAGGACAGCGACAGGGAGGGGAGTGTACGAGCAGTACTTC. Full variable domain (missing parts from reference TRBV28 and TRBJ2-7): DVKVTQSSRYLVKRTGEKVFLECVQDMDHENMFWYRQDPGLGLRLIYFSYDVKMKEKGDIPEGYSVSREKKERFSLILESASTNQTSMYLCASRTATGRGVYEQYFGPGTRLTVT.

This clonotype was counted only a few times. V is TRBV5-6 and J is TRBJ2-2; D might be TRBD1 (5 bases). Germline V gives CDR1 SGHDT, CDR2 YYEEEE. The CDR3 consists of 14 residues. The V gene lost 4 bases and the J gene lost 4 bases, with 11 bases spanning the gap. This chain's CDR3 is CASSVGVSTGELFF. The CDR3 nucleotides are TGTGCCAGCAGCGTAGGGGTGAGCACCGGGGAGCTGTTTTTT.

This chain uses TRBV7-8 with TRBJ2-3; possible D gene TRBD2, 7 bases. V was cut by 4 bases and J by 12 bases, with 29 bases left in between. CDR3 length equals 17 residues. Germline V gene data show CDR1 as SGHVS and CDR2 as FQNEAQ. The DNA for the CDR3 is TGTGCCAGCAGCTCAAGGGGGGGCAGGCGACCTACGACCATCCAGTATTTT. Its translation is CASSSRGGRRPTTIQYF.

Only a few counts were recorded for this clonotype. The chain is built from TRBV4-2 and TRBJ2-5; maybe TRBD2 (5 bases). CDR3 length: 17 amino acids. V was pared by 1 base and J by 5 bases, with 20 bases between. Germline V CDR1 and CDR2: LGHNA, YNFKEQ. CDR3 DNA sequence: TGTGCCAGCAGCCAAGTTGATTCCCCTAGCTCTATGGAGACCCAGTACTTC. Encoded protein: CASSQVDSPSSMETQYF.

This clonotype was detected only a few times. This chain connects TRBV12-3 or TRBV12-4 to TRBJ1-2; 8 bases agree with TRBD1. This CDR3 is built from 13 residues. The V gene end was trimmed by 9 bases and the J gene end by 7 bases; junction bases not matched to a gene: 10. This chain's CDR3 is CASTGGRPPGYTF. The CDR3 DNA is TGTGCCAGTACAGGGGGACGGCCCCCTGGCTACACCTTC.

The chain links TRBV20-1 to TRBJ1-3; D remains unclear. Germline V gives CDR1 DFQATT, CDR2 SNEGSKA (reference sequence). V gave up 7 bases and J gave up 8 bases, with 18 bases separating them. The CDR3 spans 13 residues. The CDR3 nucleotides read TGCAGTGTTCATCGGGCAGACCGTGACACCATATATTTT. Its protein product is CSVHRADRDTIYF.

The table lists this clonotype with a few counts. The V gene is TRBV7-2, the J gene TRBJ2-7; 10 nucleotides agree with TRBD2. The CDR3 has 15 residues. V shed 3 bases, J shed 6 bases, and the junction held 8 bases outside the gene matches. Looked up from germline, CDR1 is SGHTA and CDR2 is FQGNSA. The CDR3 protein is CASSLDLAGVGEQYF. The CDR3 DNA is TGTGCCAGCAGCTTGGATCTAGCGGGGGTGGGCGAGCAGTACTTC. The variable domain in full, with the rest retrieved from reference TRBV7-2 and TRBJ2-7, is GAGVSQSPSNKVTEKGKDVELRCDPISGHTALYWYRQSLGQGLEFLIYFQGNSAPDKSGLPSDRFSAERTGGSVSTLTIQRTQQEDSAVYLCASSLDLAGVGEQYFGPGTRLTVT.

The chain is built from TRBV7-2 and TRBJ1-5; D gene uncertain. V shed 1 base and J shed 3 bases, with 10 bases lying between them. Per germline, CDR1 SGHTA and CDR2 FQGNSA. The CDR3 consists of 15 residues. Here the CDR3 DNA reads TGTGCCAGCAGCTTAGTAGGATCCAACAATCAGCCCCAGCATTTT. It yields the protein CASSLVGSNNQPQHF.

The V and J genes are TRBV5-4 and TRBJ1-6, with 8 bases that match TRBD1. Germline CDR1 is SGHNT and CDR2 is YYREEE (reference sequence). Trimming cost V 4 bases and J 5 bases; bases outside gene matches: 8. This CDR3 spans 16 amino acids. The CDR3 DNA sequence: TGTGCCAGCAGCGTGGAGACAGGGGCTCATAATTCACCCCTCCACTTT. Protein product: CASSVETGAHNSPLHF. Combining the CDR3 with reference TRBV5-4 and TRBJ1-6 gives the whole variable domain ETGVTQSPTHLIKTRGQQVTLRCSSQSGHNTVSWYQQALGQGPQFIFQYYREEENGRGNFPPRFSGLQFPNYSSELNVNALELDDSALYLCASSVETGAHNSPLHFGNGTRLTVT.